This TCR beta chain was sequenced in a study of blood T cells in healthy people across ages. Study-wide findings and caveats: In older individuals, TCR beta diversity per million T cells was lower, falling roughly linearly with age. Estimates of total diversity, which came from one million sequenced T cells, were considered to be underestimates.

Every sample had a minimum of 6.5 million PBMCs isolated. Trimming removed 5 bases at V and 6 bases at J, with 12 bases between. CDR3 size: 13 residues. This clonotype showed up many times. The antigen is unknown. A second PCR of about 7 to 12 cycles used a sample-barcoded 5' primer and a J-beta primer mix. Each CDR3 protein is one row after TCRdb ran MiXCR on the 5' RACE reads. The table has around 1.5 million distinct CDR3 sequences, approximately 59% seen once. Sequencing used blood. The V gene is TRBV12-3 or TRBV12-4, the J gene TRBJ2-3, with D uncertain. This TCR was recovered from a man in his late teens or twenties in good health. The DNA for the CDR3 is TGTGCCAGCAGTCTCCACAGTGGGGATACGCAGTATTTT. Translation gives CASSLHSGDTQYF.